This TCR beta chain was identified during a study of neurological immune-mediated disorders. This clonotype was seen repeatedly, ten times or more. Trimming removed 2 bases from V and 8 bases from J, with 8 bases in between. Germline V lookup: CDR1 SGHRS, CDR2 YFSETQ. This CDR3 comprises 12 residues. TCRdb reanalysed the 5' RACE reads using MiXCR and keeps one entry per CDR3 protein. The data show 130,000 or so distinct CDR3 sequences, with roughly 3.2% seen just once and over 1% held by the top ten. The source material was PBMCs. The clonotype was recovered from a woman aged 25 to 39 with multiple sclerosis. The V call is TRBV5-1, the J call TRBJ2-1, with D maybe TRBD1 (5 bases). CDR3 region: CASSFDRYEQFF. The CDR3 DNA sequence: TGCGCCAGCAGCTTCGACAGATATGAGCAGTTCTTC.